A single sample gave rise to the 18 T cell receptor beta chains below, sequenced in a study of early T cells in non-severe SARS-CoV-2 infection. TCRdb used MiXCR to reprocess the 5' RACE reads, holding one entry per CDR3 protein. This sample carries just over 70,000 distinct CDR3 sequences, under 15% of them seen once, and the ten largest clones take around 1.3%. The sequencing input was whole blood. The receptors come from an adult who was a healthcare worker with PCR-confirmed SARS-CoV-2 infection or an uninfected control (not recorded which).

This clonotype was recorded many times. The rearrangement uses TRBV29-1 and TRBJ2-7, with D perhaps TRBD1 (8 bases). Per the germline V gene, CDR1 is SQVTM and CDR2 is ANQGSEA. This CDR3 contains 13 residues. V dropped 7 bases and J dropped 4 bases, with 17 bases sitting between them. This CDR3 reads CSGATGEGYEQYF. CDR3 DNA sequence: TGCAGCGGAGCGACAGGGGAGGGTTACGAGCAGTACTTC.

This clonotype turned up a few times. The chain's CDR3 is CASSLEGFGTGELFF. Written as DNA, the CDR3 is TGTGCCAGCAGCTTGGAAGGTTTTGGCACCGGGGAGCTGTTTTTT. The chain is built from TRBV5-6 and TRBJ2-2; D gene ambiguous. Deletions cut 0 bases from V and 4 bases from J, with 10 bases between. Germline loops: CDR1 SGHDT, CDR2 YYEEEE. The CDR3 is 15 residues long.

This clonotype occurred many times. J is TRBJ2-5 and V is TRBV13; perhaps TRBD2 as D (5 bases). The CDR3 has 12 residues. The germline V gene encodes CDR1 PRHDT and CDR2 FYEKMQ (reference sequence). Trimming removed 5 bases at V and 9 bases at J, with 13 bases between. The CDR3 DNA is TGTGCCAGCAGCCTAGAGAGGGCGGCCCAGTACTTC. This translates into CASSLERAAQYF.

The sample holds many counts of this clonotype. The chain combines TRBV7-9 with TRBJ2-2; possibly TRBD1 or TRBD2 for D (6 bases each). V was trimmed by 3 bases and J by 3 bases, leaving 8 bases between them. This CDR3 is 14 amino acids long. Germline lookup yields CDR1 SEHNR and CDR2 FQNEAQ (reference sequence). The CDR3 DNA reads TGTGCCAGCAGCTTGGGGGGCTACACCGGGGAGCTGTTTTTT. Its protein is CASSLGGYTGELFF.

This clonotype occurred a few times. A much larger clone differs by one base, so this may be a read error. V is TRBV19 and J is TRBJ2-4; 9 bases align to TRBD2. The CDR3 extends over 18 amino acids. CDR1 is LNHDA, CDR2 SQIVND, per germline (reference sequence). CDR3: CVSRGVIAGVSAKNIQYF. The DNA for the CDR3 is TGTGTCAGTAGAGGGGTAATAGCGGGAGTGTCAGCCAAAAACATTCAGTACTTC.

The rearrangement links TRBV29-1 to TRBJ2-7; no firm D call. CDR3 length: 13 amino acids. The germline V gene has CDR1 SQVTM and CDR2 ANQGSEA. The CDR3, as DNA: TGCAGTTGCCGGGCGGCGACAACCTACGAGCAGTACTTC. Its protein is CSCRAATTYEQYF.

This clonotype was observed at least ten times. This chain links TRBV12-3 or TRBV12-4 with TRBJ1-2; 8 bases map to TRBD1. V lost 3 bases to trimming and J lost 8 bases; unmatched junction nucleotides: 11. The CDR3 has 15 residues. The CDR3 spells CASSFGQGRLMGYTF. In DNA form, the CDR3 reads TGTGCCAGCAGTTTCGGACAGGGCAGACTTATGGGCTACACCTTC.

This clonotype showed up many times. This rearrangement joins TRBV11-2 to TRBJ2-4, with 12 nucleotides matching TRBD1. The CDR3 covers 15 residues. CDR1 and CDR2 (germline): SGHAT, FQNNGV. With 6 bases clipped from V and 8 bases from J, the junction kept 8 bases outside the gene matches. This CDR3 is CASSFTGTGGYIQYF. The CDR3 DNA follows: TGTGCCAGCAGTTTTACCGGGACAGGGGGCTACATTCAGTACTTC.

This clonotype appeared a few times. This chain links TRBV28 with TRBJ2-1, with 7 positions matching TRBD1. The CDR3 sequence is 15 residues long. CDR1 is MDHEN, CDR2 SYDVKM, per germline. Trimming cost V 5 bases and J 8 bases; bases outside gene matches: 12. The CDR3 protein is CASSNPKGGIYEQFF. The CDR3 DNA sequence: TGTGCCAGCAGTAATCCTAAAGGGGGCATCTATGAGCAGTTCTTC.

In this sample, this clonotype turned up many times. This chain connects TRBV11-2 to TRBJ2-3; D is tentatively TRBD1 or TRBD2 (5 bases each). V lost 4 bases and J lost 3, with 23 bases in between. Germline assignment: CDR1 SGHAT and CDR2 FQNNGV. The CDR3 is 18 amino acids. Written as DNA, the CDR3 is TGTGCCAGCAGCTGGGGACCACGGGAAAAATCAGGAACAGATACGCAGTATTTT. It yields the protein CASSWGPREKSGTDTQYF.

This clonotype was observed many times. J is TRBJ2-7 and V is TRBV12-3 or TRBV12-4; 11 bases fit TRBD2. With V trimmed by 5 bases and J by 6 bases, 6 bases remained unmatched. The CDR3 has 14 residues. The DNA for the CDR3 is TGTGCCAGCAGTCCAATAGCGGGGGGGGCCGAGCAGTACTTC. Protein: CASSPIAGGAEQYF.

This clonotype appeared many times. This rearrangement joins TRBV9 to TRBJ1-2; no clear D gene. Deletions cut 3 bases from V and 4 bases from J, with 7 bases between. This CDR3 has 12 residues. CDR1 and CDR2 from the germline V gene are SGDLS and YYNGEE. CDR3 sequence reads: CASSAAGYGYTF. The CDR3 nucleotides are TGTGCCAGCAGCGCAGCCGGCTATGGCTACACCTTC.

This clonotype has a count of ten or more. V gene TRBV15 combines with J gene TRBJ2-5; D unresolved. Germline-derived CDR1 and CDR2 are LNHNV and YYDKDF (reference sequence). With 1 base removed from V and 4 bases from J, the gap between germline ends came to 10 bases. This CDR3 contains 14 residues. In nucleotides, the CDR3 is TGTGCCACCAGCAGAGGGAACGGTGGAGAGACCCAGTACTTC. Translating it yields CATSRGNGGETQYF.

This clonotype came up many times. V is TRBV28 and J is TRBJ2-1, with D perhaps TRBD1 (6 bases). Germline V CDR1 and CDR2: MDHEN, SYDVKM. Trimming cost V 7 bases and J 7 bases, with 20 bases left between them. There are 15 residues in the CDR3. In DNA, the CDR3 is TGTGCCAGCATCGCCCAGGGGTCGCAGTGGAATGAGCAGTTCTTC. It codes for CASIAQGSQWNEQFF.

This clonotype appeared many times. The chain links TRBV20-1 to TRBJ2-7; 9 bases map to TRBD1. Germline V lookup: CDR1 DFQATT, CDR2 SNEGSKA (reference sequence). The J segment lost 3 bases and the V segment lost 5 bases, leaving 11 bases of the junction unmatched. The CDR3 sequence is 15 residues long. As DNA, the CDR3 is TGCAGTGCTTCTCAACAGGGGGCGCGGGGCTACGAGCAGTACTTC. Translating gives CSASQQGARGYEQYF.

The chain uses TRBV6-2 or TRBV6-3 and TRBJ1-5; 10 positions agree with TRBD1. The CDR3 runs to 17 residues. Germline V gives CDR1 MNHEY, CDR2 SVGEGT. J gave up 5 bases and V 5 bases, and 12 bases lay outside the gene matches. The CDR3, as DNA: TGTGCCAGCAGTACAAGAACAGACAGGGGGCCCTATCAGCCCCAGCATTTT. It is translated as CASSTRTDRGPYQPQHF.

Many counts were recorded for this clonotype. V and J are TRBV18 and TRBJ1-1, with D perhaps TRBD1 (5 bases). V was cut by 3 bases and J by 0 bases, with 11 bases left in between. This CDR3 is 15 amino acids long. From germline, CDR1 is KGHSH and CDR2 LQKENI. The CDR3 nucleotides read TGTGCCAGCTCACCCTACGGGACCATGAACACTGAAGCTTTCTTT. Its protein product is CASSPYGTMNTEAFF.

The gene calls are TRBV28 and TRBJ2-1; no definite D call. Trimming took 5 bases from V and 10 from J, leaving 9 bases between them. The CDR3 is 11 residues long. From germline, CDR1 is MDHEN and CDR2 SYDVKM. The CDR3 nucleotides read TGTGCCAGCAGTCCGTCGGGCGAGCAGTTCTTC. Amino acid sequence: CASSPSGEQFF.